These 15 T cell receptor beta chains were all obtained from the same sample, sequenced in a study of CD8+ T cells in alopecia areata. As the sequencing template, cDNA was produced by extracting RNA and reverse transcribing it. Generated by immunoSEQ multiplex PCR, the TCRdb table keeps only in-frame clones and is missing some. The sample has 61,000 or so clones; 95% to 97% are singletons. Sequencing used CD8+ T cells sorted from blood, obtained at week 0. All receptors come from a human donor with alopecia areata.

CDR3 in amino acids: CSVASGGVDEQFF. CDR3 in DNA: TGCAGCGTTGCTAGCGGGGGGGTGGATGAGCAGTTCTTC. V and J are TRBV29-1 and TRBJ2-1; 12 bases fit TRBD2. From germline, CDR1 is SQVTM and CDR2 ANQGSEA. This CDR3 spans 13 amino acids. The J segment lost 8 bases and the V segment lost 4 bases, leaving 3 bases of the junction unmatched.

The V and J genes are TRBV7-9 and TRBJ2-5; 8 bases map to TRBD1. The end of the DNA fits TRBJ2-7 better, so the J call may be wrong. Germline CDR1 is SEHNR and CDR2 is FQNEAQ (reference sequence). This CDR3 has 15 amino acids. The CDR3 DNA sequence: TGTGCCAGCAGCCGACAGGGGCCAAGCTCCTACGAGCAGTACTTC. The encoded protein is CASSRQGPSSYEQYF.

In nucleotides, the CDR3 is TGCAGCGTTGAAGTGGATGGGGAGACCCAGTACTTC. Translation gives CSVEVDGETQYF. V usage is TRBV29-1 and J usage is TRBJ2-5; D call uncertain. Trimming pared 1 base from V and 5 bases from J, leaving 8 bases between. The CDR3 is 12 amino acids. The germline V gene encodes CDR1 SQVTM and CDR2 ANQGSEA.

This clone was counted once. The chain uses TRBV4-3 and TRBJ1-1; tentatively, D is TRBD1 (5 bases). The CDR3 is 15 residues long. V was pared by 2 bases and J by 4 bases, with 14 bases between. Germline V lookup: CDR1 LGHNA, CDR2 YSLEER. The CDR3 DNA sequence: TGCGCCAGCAGCCAATTCGACAGTCTGGCCACTGAAGCTTTCTTT. It specifies CASSQFDSLATEAFF.

This CDR3 reads CASSLGQGDDTGELFF. CDR3 sequence (DNA): TGCGCCAGCAGCCTCGGGCAGGGGGATGACACCGGGGAGCTGTTTTTT. The chain uses TRBV4-1 and TRBJ2-2, with 7 bases fitting TRBD1. CDR1 MGHRA and CDR2 YSYEKL come from the germline V gene. There are 16 residues in the CDR3. V gave up 4 bases and J gave up 3 bases; unmatched junction bases: 8.

CDR3 loop: CASSLETGYTF. The CDR3 DNA reads as TGTGCCAGCAGCTTAGAAACTGGCTACACCTTC. V and J are TRBV7-2 and TRBJ1-2; no definite D call. V lost 1 base to trimming and J lost 7 bases, with 4 bases between them. Germline CDR1 SGHTA, CDR2 FQGNSA. The CDR3 extends over 11 amino acids.

The gene calls are TRBV9 and TRBJ2-1; 9 bases map to TRBD1. CDR3 length: 15 residues. J lost 8 bases, V lost 7 bases, and 13 bases had no gene match. CDR1 SGDLS and CDR2 YYNGEE come from the germline V gene. CDR3 amino acids: CASAPGTGYKHEQFF. As DNA, the CDR3 is TGTGCCAGCGCTCCAGGGACAGGGTATAAGCATGAGCAGTTCTTC.

By sample share, this clone is medium-sized. The chain uses TRBV2 and TRBJ2-3, with TRBD2 matching 12 bases. The V gene end was trimmed by 3 bases and the J gene end by 6 bases; junction bases not matched to a gene: 7. The CDR3 length is 16 residues. CDR1 SNHLY and CDR2 FYNNEI come from the germline V gene. CDR3 sequence reads: CASSDPSGGVLDTQYF. The DNA for the CDR3 is TGTGCCAGCAGTGACCCTAGCGGGGGGGTCCTTGATACGCAGTATTTT.

The CDR3 DNA reads as TGTGCCACTAAGGAAGGGGAAGAGACCCAGTACTTC. Its translation: CATKEGEETQYF. V usage is TRBV6-6 and J usage is TRBJ2-5; D is possibly TRBD1 (5 bases). The CDR3 runs to 12 residues. CDR1 and CDR2 from the germline V gene are MNHNY and SVGAGI (reference sequence). V was clipped by 10 bases and J by 3 bases, with 12 bases between them.

The chain carries TRBV5-1 and TRBJ1-2; D gene unclear. CDR3 size: 14 residues. The germline V and J ends were trimmed by 7 bases and 2 bases, with 15 bases remaining between them. CDR1 is SGHRS and CDR2 is YFSETQ in the germline V gene. CDR3 sequence (DNA): TGCGCCAGCGCCGAGAAACCTGGGAACTATGGCTACACCTTC. Its translation is CASAEKPGNYGYTF.

This sequence joins TRBV10-3 and TRBJ2-1; 8 bases align to TRBD2. The CDR3 has 16 amino acids. J lost 7 bases, V lost 5 bases, and 13 bases had no gene match. CDR1 ENHRY and CDR2 SYGVKD come from the germline V gene. The CDR3 DNA sequence: TGTGCCATCAGTTCTAAGGGACTAGATATTTGGAATGAGCAGTTCTTC. As protein: CAISSKGLDIWNEQFF.

The rearrangement uses TRBV6-4 and TRBJ2-1, with D possibly called TRBD1 or TRBD2 (6 bases each). V gave up 0 bases and J gave up 6 bases, with 12 bases separating them. Germline V gene data show CDR1 as MRHNA and CDR2 as SNTAGT. This CDR3 is 15 amino acids long. The CDR3 loop reads CASSDSGGAGNEQFF. The CDR3 bases are TGTGCCAGCAGTGACTCCGGGGGCGCGGGCAATGAGCAGTTCTTC.

This clone has just one count. The V call is TRBV15, the J call TRBJ2-7; D not certain. The V end lost 3 bases, the J end lost 3 bases, and 9 bases lay between the germline ends. Germline V lookup: CDR1 LNHNV, CDR2 YYDKDF (reference sequence). The CDR3 consists of 13 residues. The CDR3 spells CATSSTRFYEQYF. CDR3 nucleotides: TGTGCCACCAGCAGCACCCGTTTCTACGAGCAGTACTTC. The full variable domain, rest sourced from reference TRBV15 and TRBJ2-7, is DAMVIQNPRYQVTQFGKPVTLSCSQTLNHNVMYWYQQKSSQAPKLLFHYYDKDFNNEADTPDNFQSRRPNTSFCFLDIRSPGLGDTAMYLCATSSTRFYEQYFGPGTRLTVT.

This clone appeared a single time. The rearrangement links TRBV7-2 to TRBJ2-3; D unclear. The CDR3 has 13 residues. From germline, CDR1 is SGHTA and CDR2 FQGNSA. V was pared by 1 base and J by 3 bases, with 5 bases between. CDR3 protein: CASSLEWTDTQYF. In DNA, the CDR3 is TGTGCCAGCAGCTTAGAGTGGACAGATACGCAGTATTTT. The full variable domain, with the rest looked up from reference TRBV7-2 and TRBJ2-3, is GAGVSQSPSNKVTEKGKDVELRCDPISGHTALYWYRQSLGQGLEFLIYFQGNSAPDKSGLPSDRFSAERTGGSVSTLTIQRTQQEDSAVYLCASSLEWTDTQYFGPGTRLTVL.

This sequence joins TRBV4-1 and TRBJ2-5, with TRBD2 identical over 11 bases. The germline gives CDR1 MGHRA, CDR2 YSYEKL. V shed 0 bases, J shed 5 bases, and the junction held 2 bases outside the gene matches. There are 15 residues in the CDR3. CDR3 loop: CASSQEPSGGETQYF. The CDR3 DNA sequence: TGCGCCAGCAGCCAAGAACCTAGCGGGGGGGAGACCCAGTACTTC.